This T cell receptor (beta chain) comes out of a study of tissue T cells after allogeneic stem cell transplantation. Survey-depth TCRbeta CDR3 sequencing reported V/J genes and productive frequencies. Produced via immunoSEQ multiplex PCR; TCRdb's table is partial and in-frame only. The sample lists around 51,000 clones; approximately 70% were seen once. Regarding the study as a whole: TCR repertoires tracked anatomic similarity, regardless of disease or transplant status. Alloreactivity or antigen specificity of tissue TCRs was not determined; some clones might be host cells.

On this clone: Its antigen is not identified. Any gene name here is a mouse gene name. With the read ending 1 residue before the CDR3 end, the germline J gene is used to fill in that end.

CDR1 NNHNN and CDR2 SYGAGS come from the germline V gene (reference sequence). The length of the CDR3 is 15 residues. V was pared by 2 bases and J by 0 bases, with 9 bases between. The chain uses TRBV13-2 and TRBJ1-3; weak D call: TRBD1 (5 bases). The sample was sorted cells pooled from one or two spleens. The sequence was obtained from a pool of C57BL/6 mice in good health. CDR3 protein: CASGDSDSSGNTLYF. Incomplete CDR3 DNA: TGTGCCAGCGGTGACTCTGACAGTTCTGGAAATACGCTCTAT.